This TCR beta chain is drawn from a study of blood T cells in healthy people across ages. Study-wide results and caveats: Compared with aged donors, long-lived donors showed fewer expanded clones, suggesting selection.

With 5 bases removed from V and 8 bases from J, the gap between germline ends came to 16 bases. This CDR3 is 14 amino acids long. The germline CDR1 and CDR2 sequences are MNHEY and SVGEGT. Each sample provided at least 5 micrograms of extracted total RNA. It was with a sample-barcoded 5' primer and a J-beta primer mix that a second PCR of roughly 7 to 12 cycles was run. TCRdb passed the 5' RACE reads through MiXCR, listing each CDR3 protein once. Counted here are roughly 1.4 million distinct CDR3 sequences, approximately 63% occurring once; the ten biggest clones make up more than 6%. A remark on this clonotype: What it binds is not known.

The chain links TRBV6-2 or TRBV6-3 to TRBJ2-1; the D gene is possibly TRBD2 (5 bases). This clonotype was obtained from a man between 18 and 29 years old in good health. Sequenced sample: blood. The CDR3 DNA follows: TGTGCCAGCAGTGACGGGTCAACTAGGGATGAGCAGTTCTTC. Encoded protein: CASSDGSTRDEQFF.